A single T cell receptor (beta chain) is shown here with its context. Its matching antigen is unknown. Using immunoSEQ multiplex PCR, the repertoire was profiled, and TCRdb retains in-frame clones only, with some absent. The sample has about 92,000 clones, 80% to 95% seen once. Germline trimming cut 2 bases from V and 1 base from J; bases unmatched to any gene: 3. This CDR3 has 15 amino acids. The germline V gene encodes CDR1 MNHNS and CDR2 SASEGT. The data stem from a study of graft-versus-host responses after intestinal transplantation. Overall study findings and caveats: Association was observed between peak circulating GvH clone levels and early post-transplant HvG declines.

The chain uses TRBV6-1 and TRBJ1-1, with 8 bases lining up with TRBD1. Sample: unstimulated CD8+ T cells sorted from spleen or lymph node cells, taken before intestinal transplant. The clonotype was recovered from a human donor who received an intestinal transplant. The CDR3 spells CASSERDRRNTEAFF. For the CDR3, the DNA is TGTGCCAGCAGTGAAAGGGACAGGCGGAACACTGAAGCTTTCTTT.